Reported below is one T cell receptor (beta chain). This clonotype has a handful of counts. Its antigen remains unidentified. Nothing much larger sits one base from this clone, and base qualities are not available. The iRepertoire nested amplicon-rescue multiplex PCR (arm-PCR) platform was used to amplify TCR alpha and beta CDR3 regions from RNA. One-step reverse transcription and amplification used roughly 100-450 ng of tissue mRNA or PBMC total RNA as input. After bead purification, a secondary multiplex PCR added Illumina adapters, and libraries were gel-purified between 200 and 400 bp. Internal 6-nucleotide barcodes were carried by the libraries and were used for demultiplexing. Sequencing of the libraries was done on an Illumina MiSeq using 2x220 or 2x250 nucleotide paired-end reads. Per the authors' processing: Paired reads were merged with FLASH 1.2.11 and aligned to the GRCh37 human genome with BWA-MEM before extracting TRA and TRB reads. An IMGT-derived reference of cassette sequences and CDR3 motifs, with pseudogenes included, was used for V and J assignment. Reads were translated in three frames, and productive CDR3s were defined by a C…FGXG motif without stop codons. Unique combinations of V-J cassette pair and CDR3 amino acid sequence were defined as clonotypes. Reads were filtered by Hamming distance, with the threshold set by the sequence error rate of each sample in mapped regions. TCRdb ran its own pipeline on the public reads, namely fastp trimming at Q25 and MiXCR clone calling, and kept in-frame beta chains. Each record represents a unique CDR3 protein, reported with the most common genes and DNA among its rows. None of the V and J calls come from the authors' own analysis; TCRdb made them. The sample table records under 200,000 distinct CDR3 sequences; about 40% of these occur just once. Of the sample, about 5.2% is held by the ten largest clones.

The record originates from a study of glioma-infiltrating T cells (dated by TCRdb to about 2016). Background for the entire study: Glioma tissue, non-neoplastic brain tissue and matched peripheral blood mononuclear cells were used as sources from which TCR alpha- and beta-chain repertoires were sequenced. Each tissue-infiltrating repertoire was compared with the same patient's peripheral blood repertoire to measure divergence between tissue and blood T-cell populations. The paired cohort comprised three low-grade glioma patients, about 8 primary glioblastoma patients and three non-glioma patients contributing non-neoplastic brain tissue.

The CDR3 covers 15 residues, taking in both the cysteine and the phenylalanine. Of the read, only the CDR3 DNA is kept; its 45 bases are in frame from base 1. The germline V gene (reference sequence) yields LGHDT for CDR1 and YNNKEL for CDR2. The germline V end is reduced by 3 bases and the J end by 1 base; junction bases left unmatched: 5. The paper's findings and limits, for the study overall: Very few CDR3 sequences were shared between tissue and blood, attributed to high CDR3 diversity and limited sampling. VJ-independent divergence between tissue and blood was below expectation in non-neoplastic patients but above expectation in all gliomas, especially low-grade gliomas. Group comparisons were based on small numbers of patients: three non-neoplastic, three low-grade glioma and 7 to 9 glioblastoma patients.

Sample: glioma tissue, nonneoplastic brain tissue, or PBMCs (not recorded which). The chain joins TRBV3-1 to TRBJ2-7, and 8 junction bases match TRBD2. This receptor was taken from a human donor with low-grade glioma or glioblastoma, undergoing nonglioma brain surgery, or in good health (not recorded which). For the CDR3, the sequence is CASSHLAGLSYEQYF. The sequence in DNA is TGTGCCAGCAGCCACCTAGCGGGCCTTTCCTACGAGCAGTACTTC.